Listed here is a single T cell receptor (beta chain). V was pared by 2 bases and J by 2 bases, with 16 bases between. Germline V gives CDR1 SGHTA, CDR2 FQGNSA. This CDR3 region has 16 residues. Study processing details: Amplified reference gene primers provided the basis for estimating nucleated cell counts. Profiled with immunoSEQ multiplex PCR; TCRdb holds only in-frame clones, not every one. V and J calls and clone size are given by that table; D and trimming were obtained from the DNA. The data show over 250,000 clones, 83% seen once. This sample is drawn from a study of blood T cell repertoires in COVID-19. Study-wide background: Researchers got acute and convalescent COVID-19 samples from the United States, Italy and Spain. T cells, B-cell-depleted T cells, or PBMCs provided the cDNA or gDNA that served as material.

The receptor was derived from a woman aged 50 to 65 who had recovered from COVID-19. The specimen was peripheral blood. The chain carries TRBV7-2 and TRBJ2-7, with D possibly TRBD1 on 5 matching bases. The DNA for the CDR3 is TGTGCCAGCAGCTTATCACGGGCAGGGTCGACCTACGAGCAGTACTTC. Translating it yields CASSLSRAGSTYEQYF.